This record looks at one T cell receptor beta chain sequence and its context. The CDR3 extends over 16 amino acids. Germline V gene lookup returns CDR1 SGHAT and CDR2 FQNNGV. Germline trimming cut 4 bases from V and 1 base from J; bases unmatched to any gene: 8. The primer mix had 60 Vbeta and 13 Jbeta primers. Assay: immunoSEQ multiplex PCR; the TCRdb copy retains only in-frame clones and omits some. Altogether fewer than 200,000 clones are present, about 80% being singletons, with the ten largest covering about 4.3%. The sample is drawn from a study of cytomegalovirus exposure and HLA in healthy donors.

This TCR derives from a man aged 25-45 years in good health and CMV-seronegative. The chain recombines TRBV11-2 with TRBJ2-7; the match to TRBD1 covers 9 bases. The sequenced sample consisted of PBMCs. This chain's CDR3 is CASSSAPGTGSYEQYF. The CDR3 region has the DNA TGTGCCAGCAGCTCAGCCCCCGGGACAGGGTCCTACGAGCAGTACTTC.